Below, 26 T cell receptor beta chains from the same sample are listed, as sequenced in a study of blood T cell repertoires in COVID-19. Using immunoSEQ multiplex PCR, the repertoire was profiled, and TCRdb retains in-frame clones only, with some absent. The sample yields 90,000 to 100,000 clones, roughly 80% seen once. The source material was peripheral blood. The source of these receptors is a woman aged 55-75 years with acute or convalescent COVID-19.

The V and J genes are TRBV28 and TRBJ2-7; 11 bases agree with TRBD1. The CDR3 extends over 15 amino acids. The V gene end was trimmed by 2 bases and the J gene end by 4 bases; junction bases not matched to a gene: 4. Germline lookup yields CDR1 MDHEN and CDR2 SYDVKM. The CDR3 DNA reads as TGTGCCAGCAGTTTAATCGGACAGGGGGCTTACGAGCAGTACTTC. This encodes CASSLIGQGAYEQYF.

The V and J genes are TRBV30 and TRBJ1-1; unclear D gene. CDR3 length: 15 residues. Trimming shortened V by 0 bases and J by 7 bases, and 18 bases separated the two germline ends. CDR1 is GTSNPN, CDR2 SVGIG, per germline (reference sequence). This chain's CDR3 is CAWSVRGGRALEAFF. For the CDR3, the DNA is TGTGCCTGGAGTGTACGTGGAGGGAGGGCCCTTGAAGCTTTCTTT.

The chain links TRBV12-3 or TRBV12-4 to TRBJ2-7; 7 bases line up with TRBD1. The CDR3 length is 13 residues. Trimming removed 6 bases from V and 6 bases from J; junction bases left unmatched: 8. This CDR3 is CASRPDRVGEQYF. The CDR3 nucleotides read TGTGCCAGCAGACCTGACAGGGTCGGCGAGCAGTACTTC.

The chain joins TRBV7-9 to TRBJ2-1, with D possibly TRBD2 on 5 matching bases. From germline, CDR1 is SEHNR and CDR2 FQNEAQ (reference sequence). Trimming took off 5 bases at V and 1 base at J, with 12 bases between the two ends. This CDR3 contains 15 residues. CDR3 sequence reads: CASSTGRASYNEQFF. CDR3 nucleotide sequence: TGTGCCAGCAGCACGGGAAGGGCGTCCTACAATGAGCAGTTCTTC.

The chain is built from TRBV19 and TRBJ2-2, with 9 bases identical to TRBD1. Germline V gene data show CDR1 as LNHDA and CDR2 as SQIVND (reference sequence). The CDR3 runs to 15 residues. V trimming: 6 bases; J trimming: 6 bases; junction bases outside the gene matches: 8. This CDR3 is CASRPGQGQSGELFF. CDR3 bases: TGTGCCAGTAGGCCGGGACAGGGCCAATCCGGGGAGCTGTTTTTT.

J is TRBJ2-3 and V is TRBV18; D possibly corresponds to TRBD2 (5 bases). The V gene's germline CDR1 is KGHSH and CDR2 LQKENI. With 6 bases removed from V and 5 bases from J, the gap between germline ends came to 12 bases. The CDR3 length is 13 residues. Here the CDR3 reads CASSNLGGDTQYF. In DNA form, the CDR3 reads TGTGCCAGCTCCAACTTAGGAGGAGATACGCAGTATTTT.

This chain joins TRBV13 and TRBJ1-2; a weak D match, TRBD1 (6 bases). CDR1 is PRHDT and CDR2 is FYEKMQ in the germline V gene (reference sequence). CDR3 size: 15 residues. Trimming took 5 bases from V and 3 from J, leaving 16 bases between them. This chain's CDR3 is CASSRRGGADYGYTF. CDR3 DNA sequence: TGTGCCAGCAGCCGGCGCGGGGGCGCGGACTATGGCTACACCTTC.

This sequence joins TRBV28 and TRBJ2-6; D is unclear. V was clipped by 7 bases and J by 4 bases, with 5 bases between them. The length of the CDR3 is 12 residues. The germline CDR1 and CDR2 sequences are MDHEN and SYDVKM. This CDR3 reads CASKAGANVLTF. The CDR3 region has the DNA TGTGCCAGCAAAGCAGGGGCCAACGTCCTGACTTTC.

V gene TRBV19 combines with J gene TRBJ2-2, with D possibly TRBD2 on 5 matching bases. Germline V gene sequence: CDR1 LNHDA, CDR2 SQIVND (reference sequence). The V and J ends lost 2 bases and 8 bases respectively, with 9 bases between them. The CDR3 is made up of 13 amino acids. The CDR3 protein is CASSIPRGGELFF. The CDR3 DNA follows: TGTGCCAGTAGTATACCTCGAGGGGGGGAGCTGTTTTTT.

CDR3 DNA: TGTGCCAGCAGTTACTCTTTCGGGACAGGGATAGCCGGGGAGCTGTTTTTT. It yields the protein CASSYSFGTGIAGELFF. The chain links TRBV6-2 or TRBV6-3 to TRBJ2-2; 9 nucleotides match TRBD1. Germline CDR1 and CDR2: MNHEY and SVGEGT. V gave up 0 bases and J gave up 6 bases; unmatched junction bases: 8. The length of the CDR3 is 17 residues.

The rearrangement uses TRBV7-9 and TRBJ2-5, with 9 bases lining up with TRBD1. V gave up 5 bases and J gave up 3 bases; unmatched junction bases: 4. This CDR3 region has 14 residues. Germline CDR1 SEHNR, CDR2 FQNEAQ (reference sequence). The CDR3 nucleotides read TGTGCCAGCAGCCCAAGGGACAGGGAAGAGACCCAGTACTTC. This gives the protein CASSPRDREETQYF.

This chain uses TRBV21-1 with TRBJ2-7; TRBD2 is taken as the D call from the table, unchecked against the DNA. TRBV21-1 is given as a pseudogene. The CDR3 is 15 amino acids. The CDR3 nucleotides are TGTGCCAGCAGCAAAGAGACTAGGGGATCCTACGAGCAGTACTTC. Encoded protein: CASSKETRGSYEQYF.

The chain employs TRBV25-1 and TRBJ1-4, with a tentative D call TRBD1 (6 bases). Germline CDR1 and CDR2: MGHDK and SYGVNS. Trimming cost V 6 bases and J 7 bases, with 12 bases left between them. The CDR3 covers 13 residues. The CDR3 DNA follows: TGTGCCAGCAGCAACAGGGTGGGTGAAAAACTGTTTTTT. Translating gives CASSNRVGEKLFF.

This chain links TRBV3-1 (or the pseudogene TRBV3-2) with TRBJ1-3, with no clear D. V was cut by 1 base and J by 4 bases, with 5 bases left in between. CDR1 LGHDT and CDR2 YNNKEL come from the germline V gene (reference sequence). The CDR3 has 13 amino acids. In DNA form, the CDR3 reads TGTGCCAGCAGCCAAGTCCTGGGAAACACCATATATTTT. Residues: CASSQVLGNTIYF.

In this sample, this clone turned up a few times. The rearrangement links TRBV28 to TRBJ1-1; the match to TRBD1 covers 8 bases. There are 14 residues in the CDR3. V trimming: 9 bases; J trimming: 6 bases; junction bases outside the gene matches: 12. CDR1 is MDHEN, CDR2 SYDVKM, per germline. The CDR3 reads CASSGGALLPEAFF. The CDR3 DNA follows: TGTGCCAGTTCAGGGGGCGCTCTGCTCCCTGAAGCTTTCTTT.

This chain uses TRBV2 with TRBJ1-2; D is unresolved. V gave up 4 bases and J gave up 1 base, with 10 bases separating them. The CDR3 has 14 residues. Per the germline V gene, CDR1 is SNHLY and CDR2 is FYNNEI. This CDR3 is CASSGPGSNYGYTF. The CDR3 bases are TGTGCCAGCAGTGGCCCAGGCAGTAACTATGGCTACACCTTC. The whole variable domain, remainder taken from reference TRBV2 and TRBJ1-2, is EPEVTQTPSHQVTQMGQEVILRCVPISNHLYFYWYRQILGQKVEFLVSFYNNEISEKSEIFDDQFSVERPDGSNFTLKIRSTKLEDSAMYFCASSGPGSNYGYTFGSGTRLTVV.

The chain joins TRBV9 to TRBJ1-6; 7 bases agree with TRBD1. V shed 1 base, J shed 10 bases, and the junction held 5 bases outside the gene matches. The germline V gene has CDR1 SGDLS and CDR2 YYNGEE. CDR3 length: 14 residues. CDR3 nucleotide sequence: TGTGCCAGCAGCGTATCGGCAGGGGGATCACCCCTCCACTTT. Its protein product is CASSVSAGGSPLHF.

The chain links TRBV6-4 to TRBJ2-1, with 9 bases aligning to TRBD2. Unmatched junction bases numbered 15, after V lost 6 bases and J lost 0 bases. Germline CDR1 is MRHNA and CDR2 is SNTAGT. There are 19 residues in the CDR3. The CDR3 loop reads CASRPLVAGGRFSYNEQFF. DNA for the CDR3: TGTGCCAGCAGGCCACTAGTGGCGGGGGGGCGGTTCTCCTACAATGAGCAGTTCTTC.

The CDR3, as DNA: TGTGCCACCTCGGCAGGAAACTATGGCTACACCTTC. This encodes CATSAGNYGYTF. The chain carries TRBV24-1 and TRBJ1-2, with D unclear. CDR1 is KGHDR, CDR2 SFDVKD, per germline. V was clipped by 9 bases and J by 2 bases, with 9 bases between them. This CDR3 has 12 amino acids.

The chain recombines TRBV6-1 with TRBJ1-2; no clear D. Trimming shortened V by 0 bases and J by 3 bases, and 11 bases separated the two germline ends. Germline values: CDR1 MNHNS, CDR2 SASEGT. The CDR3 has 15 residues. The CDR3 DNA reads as TGTGCCAGCAGTGAAGCGCTTTGGGGAGACTATGGCTACACCTTC. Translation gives CASSEALWGDYGYTF.

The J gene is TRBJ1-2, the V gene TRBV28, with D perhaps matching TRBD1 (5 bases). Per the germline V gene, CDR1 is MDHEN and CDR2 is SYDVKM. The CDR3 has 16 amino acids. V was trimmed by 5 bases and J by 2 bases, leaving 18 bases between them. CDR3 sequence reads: CASSPSSGTANYGYTF. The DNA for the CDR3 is TGTGCCAGCAGTCCCTCCTCCGGGACTGCCAACTATGGCTACACCTTC.

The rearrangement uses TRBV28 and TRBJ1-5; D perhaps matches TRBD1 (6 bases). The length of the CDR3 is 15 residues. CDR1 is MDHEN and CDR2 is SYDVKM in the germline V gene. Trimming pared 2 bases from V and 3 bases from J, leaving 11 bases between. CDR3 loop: CASSLPGQFNQPQHF. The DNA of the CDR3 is TGTGCCAGCAGTTTACCCGGACAGTTCAATCAGCCCCAGCATTTT.

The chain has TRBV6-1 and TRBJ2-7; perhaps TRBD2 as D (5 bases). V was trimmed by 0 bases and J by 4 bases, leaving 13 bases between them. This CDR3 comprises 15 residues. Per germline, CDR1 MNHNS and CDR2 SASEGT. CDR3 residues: CASSEARRNSYEQYF. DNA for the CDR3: TGTGCCAGCAGTGAAGCTAGGAGGAATTCTTACGAGCAGTACTTC.

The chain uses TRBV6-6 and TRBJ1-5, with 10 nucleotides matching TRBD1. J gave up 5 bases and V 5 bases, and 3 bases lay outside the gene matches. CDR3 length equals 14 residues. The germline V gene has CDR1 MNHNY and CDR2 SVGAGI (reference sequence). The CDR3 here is CASSVGTGDQPQHF. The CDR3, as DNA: TGTGCCAGCAGTGTCGGGACAGGGGATCAGCCCCAGCATTTT.

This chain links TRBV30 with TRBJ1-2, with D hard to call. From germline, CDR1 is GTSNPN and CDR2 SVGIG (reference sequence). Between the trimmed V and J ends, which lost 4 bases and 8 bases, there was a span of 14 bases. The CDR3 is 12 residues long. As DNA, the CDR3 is TGTGCCTGGACTGAGTATGGGGAGGGCTACACCTTC. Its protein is CAWTEYGEGYTF.

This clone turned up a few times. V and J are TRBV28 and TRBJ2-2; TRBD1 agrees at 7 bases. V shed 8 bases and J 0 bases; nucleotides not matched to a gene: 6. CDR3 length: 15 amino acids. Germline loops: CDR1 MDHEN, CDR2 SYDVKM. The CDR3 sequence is CASLTGTANTGELFF. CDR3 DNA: TGTGCCAGCTTGACAGGGACGGCGAACACCGGGGAGCTGTTTTTT.